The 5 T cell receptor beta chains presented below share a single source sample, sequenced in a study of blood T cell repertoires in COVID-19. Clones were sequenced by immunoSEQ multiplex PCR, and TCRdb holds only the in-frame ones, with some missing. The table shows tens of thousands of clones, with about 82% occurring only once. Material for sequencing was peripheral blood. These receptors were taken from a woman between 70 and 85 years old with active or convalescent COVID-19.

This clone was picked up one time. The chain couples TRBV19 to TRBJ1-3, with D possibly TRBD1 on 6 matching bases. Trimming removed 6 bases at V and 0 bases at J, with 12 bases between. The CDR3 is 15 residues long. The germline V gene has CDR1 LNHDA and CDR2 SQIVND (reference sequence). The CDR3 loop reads CASRSTGASGNTIYF. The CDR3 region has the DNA TGTGCCAGTAGATCGACAGGAGCCTCTGGAAACACCATATATTTT.

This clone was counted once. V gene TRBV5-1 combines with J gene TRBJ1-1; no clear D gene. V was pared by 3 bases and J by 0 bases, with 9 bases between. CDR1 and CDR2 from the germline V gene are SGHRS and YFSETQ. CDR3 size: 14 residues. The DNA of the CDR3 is TGCGCCAGCAGCTCGGGATTAATGAACACTGAAGCTTTCTTT. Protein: CASSSGLMNTEAFF.

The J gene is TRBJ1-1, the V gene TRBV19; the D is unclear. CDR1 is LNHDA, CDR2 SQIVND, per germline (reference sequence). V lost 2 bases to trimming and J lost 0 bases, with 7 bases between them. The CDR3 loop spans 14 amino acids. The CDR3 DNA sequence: TGTGCCAGTAGTATAACAGTAATGAACACTGAAGCTTTCTTT. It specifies CASSITVMNTEAFF.

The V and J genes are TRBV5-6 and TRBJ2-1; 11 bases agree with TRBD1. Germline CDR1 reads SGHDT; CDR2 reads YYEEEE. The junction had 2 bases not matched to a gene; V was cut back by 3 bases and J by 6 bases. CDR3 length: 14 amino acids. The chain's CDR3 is CASSWGTGGNEQFF. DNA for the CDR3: TGTGCCAGCAGCTGGGGGACAGGGGGCAATGAGCAGTTCTTC.

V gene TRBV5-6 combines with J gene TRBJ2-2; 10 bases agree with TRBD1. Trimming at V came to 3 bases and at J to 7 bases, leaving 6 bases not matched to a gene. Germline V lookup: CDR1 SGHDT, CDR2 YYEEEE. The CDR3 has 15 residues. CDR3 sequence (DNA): TGTGCCAGCAGCTCTCCGGGACAGGGGATCGGGGAGCTGTTTTTT. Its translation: CASSSPGQGIGELFF.